Presented here are 23 T cell receptor beta chains from one specimen sequenced in a study of response to subunit inactivated influenza vaccine. TCRdb passed the RT-PCR reads through MiXCR, listing each CDR3 protein once. The sample has around 570,000 distinct CDR3 sequences; 6% to 9% are singletons. The input for sequencing was PBMCs from blood, taken around 25 months after vaccination. Receptor source: a man aged 45-69 years who received an inactivated influenza vaccine.

This chain links TRBV10-2 with TRBJ1-2, with 7 bases fitting TRBD1. J gave up 4 bases and V 5 bases, and 7 bases lay outside the gene matches. Germline assignment: CDR1 WSHSY and CDR2 SAAADI. The CDR3 consists of 14 residues. The chain's CDR3 is CASSRQQGSYGYTF. The CDR3 nucleotides are TGCGCCAGCAGTCGACAACAGGGGAGCTATGGCTACACCTTC.

V gene TRBV5-1 combines with J gene TRBJ2-1, with 7 positions matching TRBD1. The trim removed 4 bases at V and 3 bases at J, leaving 7 bases unmatched. Germline values: CDR1 SGHRS, CDR2 YFSETQ. This CDR3 spans 15 amino acids. The CDR3: CASSNRGFDYNEQFF. CDR3 DNA: TGCGCCAGCAGCAACAGGGGTTTCGACTACAATGAGCAGTTCTTC.

V gene TRBV18 combines with J gene TRBJ2-7; D might be TRBD1 (7 bases). In germline, CDR1 is KGHSH, CDR2 LQKENI. This CDR3 has 13 amino acids. V lost 5 bases and J 6 bases, leaving 14 bases between the germline ends. CDR3 bases: TGTGCCAGCTCAGACAGGGTAGCGGCCGAGCAGTACTTC. It is translated as CASSDRVAAEQYF. The whole variable domain, remainder taken from reference TRBV18 and TRBJ2-7, is NAGVMQNPRHLVRRRGQEARLRCSPMKGHSHVYWYRQLPEEGLKFMVYLQKENIIDESGMPKERFSAEFPKEGPSILRIQQVVRGDSAAYFCASSDRVAAEQYFGPGTRLTVT.

This clonotype was counted a few times. The chain has TRBV4-1 and TRBJ2-3; tentatively, D is TRBD1 or TRBD2 (6 bases each). Trimming shortened V by 0 bases and J by 4 bases, and 11 bases separated the two germline ends. CDR1 and CDR2 (germline): MGHRA, YSYEKL. This CDR3 is 15 amino acids long. CDR3 region: CASSQDGGQADTQYF. CDR3 bases: TGCGCCAGCAGCCAAGATGGGGGGCAGGCAGATACGCAGTATTTT.

This clonotype has a count of ten or more. The junction does not match germline at one end; this may be a read error. This chain joins TRBV5-1 and TRBJ2-7; 7 bases are shared with TRBD2. From germline, CDR1 is SGHRS and CDR2 YFSETQ. The CDR3 consists of 13 residues. The CDR3 nucleotides are TGTGCCAGCAGTTTGGGGGGGACCTACGAGCAGTACTTC. As protein: CASSLGGTYEQYF.

This clonotype was seen more than once but under ten times. The chain joins TRBV12-3 or TRBV12-4 to TRBJ1-5, with D maybe TRBD1 (5 bases). The CDR3 runs 14 residues. Trimming shortened V by 6 bases and J by 6 bases, and 15 bases separated the two germline ends. The CDR3 DNA is TGTGCCAGCAGACTAACGGGGGGTGGTCAGCCCCAGCATTTT. Protein sequence: CASRLTGGGQPQHF.

This clonotype came up a few times. The J gene is TRBJ2-6, the V gene TRBV29-1, with TRBD1 identical over 7 bases. The CDR3 covers 14 residues. Per germline, CDR1 SQVTM and CDR2 ANQGSEA. V lost 6 bases, J lost 4 bases, and 6 bases stayed unmatched. The CDR3 region has the DNA TGCAGCGTCGGCAGGGGGTCCGGGGCCAACGTCCTGACTTTC. It is translated as CSVGRGSGANVLTF.

V usage is TRBV20-1 and J usage is TRBJ1-2; D remains ambiguous. V lost 6 bases and J lost 2, with 10 bases in between. Germline CDR1 reads DFQATT; CDR2 reads SNEGSKA (reference sequence). The CDR3 has 12 amino acids. The CDR3 sequence is CSARPQNYGYTF. CDR3 sequence (DNA): TGCAGTGCCCGCCCCCAAAACTATGGCTACACCTTC.

V and J are TRBV7-2 and TRBJ2-3, with TRBD2 matching 11 bases. Looked up from germline, CDR1 is SGHTA and CDR2 is FQGNSA. This CDR3 region has 17 residues. The ends lost 4 bases at V and 7 bases at J; junction bases unmatched: 13. The DNA of the CDR3 is TGTGCCAGCAGCTCAGGTTTGACTAGCGGGGCCCTCCATACGCAGTATTTT. Protein: CASSSGLTSGALHTQYF.

This sequence joins TRBV4-1 and TRBJ1-4; D remains ambiguous. V lost 3 bases and J lost 0, with 8 bases in between. This CDR3 region has 15 residues. Germline loops: CDR1 MGHRA, CDR2 YSYEKL. CDR3 nucleotides: TGCGCCAGCAGCCAGGAGAGGGCAACTAATGAAAAACTGTTTTTT. Protein sequence: CASSQERATNEKLFF.

There are many counts of this clonotype. CDR3 sequence (DNA): TGTGCCAGCAGGAGGGTAGGGGGAACCGGGGAGCTGTTTTTT. This encodes CASRRVGGTGELFF. The chain couples TRBV6-1 to TRBJ2-2; maybe TRBD1 (6 bases). This CDR3 has 14 residues. In germline, CDR1 is MNHNS, CDR2 SASEGT. Trimming removed 6 bases at V and 5 bases at J, with 13 bases between.

The chain couples TRBV12-3 or TRBV12-4 to TRBJ2-2, with 7 bases lining up with TRBD1. The CDR3 is 14 residues long. Unmatched junction bases numbered 10, after V lost 9 bases and J lost 6 bases. The CDR3 DNA reads as TGTGCCAGTTATCCGGGACAGAGAGCCGGGGAGCTGTTTTTT. As protein: CASYPGQRAGELFF.

This clonotype was recorded a few times. CDR3 in DNA: TGTGCCAGCAGCTTTACTAGCGGGGGGCTCTCCTACAATGAGCAGTTCTTC. Translating it yields CASSFTSGGLSYNEQFF. This chain joins TRBV7-2 and TRBJ2-1; 12 nucleotides align to TRBD2. There are 17 residues in the CDR3. CDR1 is SGHTA, CDR2 FQGNSA, per germline. V gave up 3 bases and J gave up 0 bases; unmatched junction bases: 3.

This clonotype was recorded at least ten times. This chain joins TRBV28 and TRBJ1-4, with D possibly being TRBD1 (6 bases). This CDR3 comprises 16 residues. The V end was cut by 6 bases, the J end by 5 bases, with 19 bases between. Looked up from germline, CDR1 is MDHEN and CDR2 is SYDVKM. The chain's CDR3 is CASSQPGQSENEKLFF. The CDR3 DNA sequence: TGTGCCAGCAGCCAACCAGGACAGTCTGAAAATGAAAAACTGTTTTTT.

This clonotype was seen more than once but under ten times. The chain is built from TRBV7-3 and TRBJ2-1, with 7 bases aligning to TRBD2. V gave up 5 bases and J gave up 8 bases; unmatched junction bases: 15. The CDR3 consists of 16 residues. Germline lookup yields CDR1 SGHTA and CDR2 FQGTGA. The chain's CDR3 is CASSERGTTPEDEQFF. CDR3 DNA: TGTGCCAGCAGCGAAAGAGGGACTACGCCCGAGGATGAGCAGTTCTTC.

J is TRBJ1-4 and V is TRBV7-9; 8 positions match TRBD1. V shed 6 bases, J shed 8 bases, and the junction held 2 bases outside the gene matches. Germline assignment: CDR1 SEHNR and CDR2 FQNEAQ (reference sequence). This CDR3 is 12 amino acids long. CDR3 sequence (DNA): TGTGCCAGCAGACGGACAGGGGAAAAACTGTTTTTT. Its translation: CASRRTGEKLFF.

CDR3 sequence: CASSLQGPTDTQYF. CDR3 DNA: TGCGCCAGCAGCCTTCAGGGACCCACAGATACGCAGTATTTT. The chain has TRBV5-1 and TRBJ2-3; D may match TRBD1 or TRBD2 (5 bases each). Per the germline V gene, CDR1 is SGHRS and CDR2 is YFSETQ. V was shortened by 4 bases and J by 2 bases, with 11 bases between the two germline ends. The CDR3 is 14 residues long. The variable domain in full, with the rest retrieved from reference TRBV5-1 and TRBJ2-3, is KAGVTQTPRYLIKTRGQQVTLSCSPISGHRSVSWYQQTPGQGLQFLFEYFSETQRNKGNFPGRFSGRQFSNSRSEMNVSTLELGDSALYLCASSLQGPTDTQYFGPGTRLTVL.

The sample holds many counts of this clonotype. The J gene is TRBJ2-7, the V gene TRBV29-1; 7 bases match TRBD1. Germline CDR1 reads SQVTM; CDR2 reads ANQGSEA. The CDR3 covers 14 residues. J was trimmed by 0 bases and V by 7 bases; bases with no gene match: 9. CDR3 sequence (DNA): TGCAGCGCTAGGAGACAGGGTGGCTCCTACGAGCAGTACTTC. It translates to CSARRQGGSYEQYF.

Many counts were recorded for this clonotype. V gene TRBV12-3 or TRBV12-4 combines with J gene TRBJ2-2; D is unclear. V lost 3 bases to trimming and J lost 5 bases, with 7 bases between them. The CDR3 runs 13 residues. CDR3 residues: CASSLSSTGELFF. The CDR3 nucleotides are TGTGCCAGCAGTTTGTCTAGTACCGGGGAGCTGTTTTTT.

This clonotype was found many times. V usage is TRBV12-3 or TRBV12-4 and J usage is TRBJ2-7, with a possible D match to TRBD1 (6 bases). The CDR3 runs to 13 residues. The V end lost 6 bases, the J end lost 6 bases, and 15 bases lay between the germline ends. The CDR3 loop reads CASRQGLGAEQYF. As DNA, the CDR3 is TGTGCCAGCAGGCAGGGTCTGGGGGCCGAGCAGTACTTC.

This clonotype was recorded many times. This chain joins TRBV20-1 and TRBJ2-1; 8 nucleotides match TRBD2. V shed 0 bases and J 3 bases; nucleotides not matched to a gene: 13. CDR1 is DFQATT and CDR2 is SNEGSKA in the germline V gene (reference sequence). This CDR3 is built from 18 residues. As DNA, the CDR3 is TGCAGTGCTAGAGACAGGGGCCGGACTAGCAACTACTACAATGAGCAGTTCTTC. Translating gives CSARDRGRTSNYYNEQFF.

This clonotype was recorded at least ten times. The chain combines TRBV2 with TRBJ2-1; the D gene is possibly TRBD2 (5 bases). The germline CDR1 and CDR2 sequences are SNHLY and FYNNEI. V lost 1 base and J 3 bases, leaving 13 bases between the germline ends. The CDR3 sequence is 16 residues long. The CDR3 region is CASSEERLSGYNEQFF. The DNA for the CDR3 is TGTGCCAGCAGTGAAGAACGACTCAGCGGCTACAATGAGCAGTTCTTC.

The chain employs TRBV7-2 and TRBJ2-1; perhaps TRBD1 as D (6 bases). The CDR3 spans 14 residues. CDR1 and CDR2 from the germline V gene are SGHTA and FQGNSA. Trimming removed 6 bases at V and 5 bases at J, with 14 bases between. The CDR3 region has the DNA TGTGCCAGCAGAGTCACAGGGCCGGACAATGAGCAGTTCTTC. Translation gives CASRVTGPDNEQFF. Full variable domain (rest looked up from reference TRBV7-2 and TRBJ2-1): GAGVSQSPSNKVTEKGKDVELRCDPISGHTALYWYRQSLGQGLEFLIYFQGNSAPDKSGLPSDRFSAERTGGSVSTLTIQRTQQEDSAVYLCASRVTGPDNEQFFGPGTRLTVL.